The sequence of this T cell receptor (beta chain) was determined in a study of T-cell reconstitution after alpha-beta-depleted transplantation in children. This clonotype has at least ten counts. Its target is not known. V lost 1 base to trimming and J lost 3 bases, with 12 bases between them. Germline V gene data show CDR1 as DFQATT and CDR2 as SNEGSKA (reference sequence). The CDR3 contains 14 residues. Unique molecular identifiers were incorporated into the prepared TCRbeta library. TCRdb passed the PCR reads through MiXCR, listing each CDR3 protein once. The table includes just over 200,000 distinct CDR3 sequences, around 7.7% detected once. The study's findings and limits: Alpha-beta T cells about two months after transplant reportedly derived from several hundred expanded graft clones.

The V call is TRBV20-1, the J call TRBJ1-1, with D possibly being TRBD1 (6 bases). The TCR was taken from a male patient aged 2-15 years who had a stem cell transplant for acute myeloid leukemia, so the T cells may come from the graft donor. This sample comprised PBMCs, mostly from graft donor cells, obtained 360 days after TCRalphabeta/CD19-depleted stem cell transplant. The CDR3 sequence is CSARGPRGDTEAFF. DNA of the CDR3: TGCAGTGCTAGAGGGCCCAGGGGCGACACTGAAGCTTTCTTT.